Listed below are T cell receptor beta chains from one sample, sequenced in a study of blood T cell repertoires in COVID-19. Libraries were prepared by immunoSEQ multiplex PCR; TCRdb keeps only in-frame clonotypes and omits some of them. Here the sample spans 65,000 to 90,000 clones, about nine tenths being singletons. The sample consisted of peripheral blood. Receptors originate from a human donor in a cohort sampled during active COVID-19. CDR3s include the opening cysteine and the closing phenylalanine or tryptophan. Each record gives: clone size, J gene, CDR3 length, V gene, CDR3 protein. Clone size is shown for a subset of rows, as once, few, many or a class of expanded clone.

clone_size: .; j_call: TRBJ1-2; cdr3_length: 14; v_call: TRBV3-1/TRBV3-2; cdr3_aa: CASSQVQGTYGYTF
clone_size: .; j_call: TRBJ2-1; cdr3_length: 16; v_call: TRBV6-6; cdr3_aa: CASSYSASGGAGEQFF
clone_size: .; j_call: TRBJ1-1; cdr3_length: 17; v_call: TRBV2; cdr3_aa: CASSADTTGLGHTEAFF
clone_size: .; j_call: TRBJ2-3; cdr3_length: 16; v_call: TRBV5-4; cdr3_aa: CASSPEASGGTDTQYF
clone_size: .; j_call: TRBJ1-5; cdr3_length: 15; v_call: TRBV27; cdr3_aa: CASSLLVHSNQPQHF
clone_size: .; j_call: TRBJ2-2; cdr3_length: 17; v_call: TRBV9; cdr3_aa: CASSISGGTGPTGELFF
clone_size: .; j_call: TRBJ1-5; cdr3_length: 13; v_call: TRBV6-5; cdr3_aa: CASRTGDNQPQHF
clone_size: .; j_call: TRBJ1-2; cdr3_length: 15; v_call: TRBV6-5; cdr3_aa: CASSYSGSPNYGYTF
clone_size: .; j_call: TRBJ1-2; cdr3_length: 15; v_call: TRBV30; cdr3_aa: CAWSVSGVANYGYTF
clone_size: .; j_call: TRBJ2-1; cdr3_length: 18; v_call: TRBV11-3; cdr3_aa: CASSLGSGRGLTYNEQFF
clone_size: .; j_call: TRBJ2-3; cdr3_length: 12; v_call: TRBV12-3/TRBV12-4; cdr3_aa: CASSLLAYTQYF
clone_size: .; j_call: TRBJ1-1; cdr3_length: 15; v_call: TRBV6-5; cdr3_aa: CASSYSSVGGTEAFF
clone_size: .; j_call: TRBJ2-3; cdr3_length: 13; v_call: TRBV3-1/TRBV3-2; cdr3_aa: CASSQDWEDTQYF
clone_size: .; j_call: TRBJ2-1; cdr3_length: 16; v_call: TRBV7-2; cdr3_aa: CASSFSGTSGSSEQFF
clone_size: .; j_call: TRBJ2-1; cdr3_length: 15; v_call: TRBV7-8; cdr3_aa: CASRLGRMDMQKQFF
clone_size: .; j_call: TRBJ2-1; cdr3_length: 16; v_call: TRBV6-4; cdr3_aa: CASSDPSKRGGNEQFF
clone_size: .; j_call: TRBJ2-2; cdr3_length: 14; v_call: TRBV5-1; cdr3_aa: CASSWASTVGELFF
clone_size: .; j_call: TRBJ2-3; cdr3_length: 14; v_call: TRBV29-1; cdr3_aa: CSVAPGTSTDTQYF
clone_size: once; j_call: TRBJ1-6; cdr3_length: 14; v_call: TRBV6-5; cdr3_aa: CASSYAGGNSPLHF
clone_size: .; j_call: TRBJ1-1; cdr3_length: 17; v_call: TRBV7-8; cdr3_aa: CASSLAIPGQGYTEAFF
clone_size: .; j_call: TRBJ2-3; cdr3_length: 15; v_call: TRBV5-4; cdr3_aa: CASSYRETPTDTQYF
clone_size: .; j_call: TRBJ2-6; cdr3_length: 16; v_call: TRBV2; cdr3_aa: CASMRDSASGANVLTF
clone_size: .; j_call: TRBJ2-2; cdr3_length: 17; v_call: TRBV5-6; cdr3_aa: CASTTAGTRANTGELFF
clone_size: .; j_call: TRBJ2-3; cdr3_length: 19; v_call: TRBV10-3; cdr3_aa: CAISESIGFGGGPPDTQYF
clone_size: .; j_call: TRBJ1-6; cdr3_length: 15; v_call: TRBV7-2; cdr3_aa: CASSLEHSANSPLHF
clone_size: .; j_call: TRBJ2-2; cdr3_length: 13; v_call: TRBV11-3; cdr3_aa: CASSLAGAGELFF
clone_size: .; j_call: TRBJ2-1; cdr3_length: 15; v_call: TRBV27; cdr3_aa: CASSLGLQAYNEQFF
clone_size: once; j_call: TRBJ1-1; cdr3_length: 15; v_call: TRBV4-1; cdr3_aa: CASSPPPPSNTEAFF
clone_size: .; j_call: TRBJ2-7; cdr3_length: 14; v_call: TRBV5-1; cdr3_aa: CASSTSGGLNEQYF
clone_size: .; j_call: TRBJ2-7; cdr3_length: 16; v_call: TRBV9; cdr3_aa: CASSVELAGAPYEQYF
clone_size: .; j_call: TRBJ2-3; cdr3_length: 17; v_call: TRBV27; cdr3_aa: CASSSQTAAHNTDTQYF
clone_size: .; j_call: TRBJ1-2; cdr3_length: 15; v_call: TRBV5-1; cdr3_aa: CASSPGQGASYGYTF
clone_size: .; j_call: TRBJ2-3; cdr3_length: 15; v_call: TRBV5-5; cdr3_aa: CASSQQGPGTDTQYF
clone_size: .; j_call: TRBJ2-6; cdr3_length: 16; v_call: TRBV28; cdr3_aa: CASSLRGLAGANVLTF
clone_size: .; j_call: TRBJ2-2; cdr3_length: 18; v_call: TRBV10-3; cdr3_aa: CAISGTSGGAPNTGELFF
clone_size: .; j_call: TRBJ2-5; cdr3_length: 14; v_call: TRBV7-2; cdr3_aa: CASSSDRGEETQYF
clone_size: .; j_call: TRBJ1-2; cdr3_length: 13; v_call: TRBV12-3/TRBV12-4; cdr3_aa: CAIEGALGYGYTF
clone_size: .; j_call: TRBJ1-5; cdr3_length: 14; v_call: TRBV19; cdr3_aa: CASAQEYSNQPQHF